This T cell receptor (beta chain) derives from a study of beta chain features in type 1 diabetes. Study outcomes and limitations: More deletions and fewer insertions at VDJ junctions were found in patients with type 1 diabetes. TCRB CDR3s from Type 1 diabetes patients were moderately but significantly shorter in all four CD4+ subsets.

Points on this clone: Its specificity is not known.

CDR1 is SGHTA, CDR2 FQGNSA, per germline. V was cut by 2 bases and J by 6 bases, with 17 bases left in between. This CDR3 has 15 amino acids. Central memory, naive, regulatory and stem cell-like memory CD4+ cells were sorted by CD45RO/CCR7/CD25/CD127/CD95/CD27. Without exception, sorted populations had purity beyond 98%. TCRB transcripts that were expressed got sequenced, as all of the isolated RNA had been reverse transcribed. Generated by immunoSEQ multiplex PCR, the TCRdb table keeps only in-frame clones and is missing some. The sample lists 110,000 to 150,000 clones, about a tenth occurring once. What was sequenced was central memory CD4+ T cells from blood. This clonotype originated in a middle-aged woman in good health. This chain connects TRBV7-2 to TRBJ2-7, with D perhaps matching TRBD2 (7 bases). The CDR3, as DNA: TGTGCCAGCAGCTTAAGGGGGGGAACTCTTATCGAGCAGTACTTC. This encodes CASSLRGGTLIEQYF.